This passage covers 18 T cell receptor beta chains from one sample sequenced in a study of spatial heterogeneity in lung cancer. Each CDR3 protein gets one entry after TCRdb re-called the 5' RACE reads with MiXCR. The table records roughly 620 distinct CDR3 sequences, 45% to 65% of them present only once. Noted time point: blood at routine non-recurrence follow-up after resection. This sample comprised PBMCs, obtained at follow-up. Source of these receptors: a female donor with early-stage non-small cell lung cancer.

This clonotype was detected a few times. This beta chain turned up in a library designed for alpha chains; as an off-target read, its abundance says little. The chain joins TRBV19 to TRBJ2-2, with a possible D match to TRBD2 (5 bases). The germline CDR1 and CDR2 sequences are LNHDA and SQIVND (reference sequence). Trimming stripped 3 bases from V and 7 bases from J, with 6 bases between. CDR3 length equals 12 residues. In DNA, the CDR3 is TGTGCCAGTAGTATTCGGGGCGGGGAGCTGTTTTTT. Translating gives CASSIRGGELFF. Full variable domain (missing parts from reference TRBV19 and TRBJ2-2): DGGITQSPKYLFRKEGQNVTLSCEQNLNHDAMYWYRQDPGQGLRLIYYSQIVNDFQKGDIAEGYSVSREKKESFPLTVTSAQKNPTAFYLCASSIRGGELFFGEGSRLTVL.

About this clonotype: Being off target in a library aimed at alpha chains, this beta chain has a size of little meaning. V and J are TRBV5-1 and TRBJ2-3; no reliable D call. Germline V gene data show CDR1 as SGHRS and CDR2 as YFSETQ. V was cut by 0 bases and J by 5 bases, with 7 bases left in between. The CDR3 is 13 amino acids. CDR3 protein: CASSLVQLDTQYF. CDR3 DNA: TGCGCCAGCAGCTTGGTCCAGCTAGATACGCAGTATTTT. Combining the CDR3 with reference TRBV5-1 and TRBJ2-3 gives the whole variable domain KAGVTQTPRYLIKTRGQQVTLSCSPISGHRSVSWYQQTPGQGLQFLFEYFSETQRNKGNFPGRFSGRQFSNSRSEMNVSTLELGDSALYLCASSLVQLDTQYFGPGTRLTVL.

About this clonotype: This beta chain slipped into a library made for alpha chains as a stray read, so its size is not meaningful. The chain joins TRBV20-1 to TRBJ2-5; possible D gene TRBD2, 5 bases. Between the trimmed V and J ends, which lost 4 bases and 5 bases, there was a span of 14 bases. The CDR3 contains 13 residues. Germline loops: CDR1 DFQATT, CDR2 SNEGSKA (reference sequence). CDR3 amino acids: CSAIGVLGETQYF. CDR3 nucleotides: TGCAGTGCTATCGGGGTCCTCGGGGAGACCCAGTACTTC.

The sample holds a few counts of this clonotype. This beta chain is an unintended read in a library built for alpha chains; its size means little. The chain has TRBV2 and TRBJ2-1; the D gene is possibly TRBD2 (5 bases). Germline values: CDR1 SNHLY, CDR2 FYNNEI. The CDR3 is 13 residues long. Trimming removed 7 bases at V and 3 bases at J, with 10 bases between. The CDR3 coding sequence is TGTGCCAGCAAGTTCGGGGACTACAATGAGCAGTTCTTC. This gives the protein CASKFGDYNEQFF. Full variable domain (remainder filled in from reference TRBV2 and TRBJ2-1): EPEVTQTPSHQVTQMGQEVILRCVPISNHLYFYWYRQILGQKVEFLVSFYNNEISEKSEIFDDQFSVERPDGSNFTLKIRSTKLEDSAMYFCASKFGDYNEQFFGPGTRLTVL.

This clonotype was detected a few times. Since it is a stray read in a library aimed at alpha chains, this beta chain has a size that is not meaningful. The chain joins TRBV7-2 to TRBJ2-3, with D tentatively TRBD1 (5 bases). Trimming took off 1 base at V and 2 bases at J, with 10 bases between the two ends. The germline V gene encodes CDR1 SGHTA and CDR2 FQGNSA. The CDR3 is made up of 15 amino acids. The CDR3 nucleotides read TGTGCCAGCAGCTTAGGACAGACCTTCACAGATACGCAGTATTTT. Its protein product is CASSLGQTFTDTQYF.

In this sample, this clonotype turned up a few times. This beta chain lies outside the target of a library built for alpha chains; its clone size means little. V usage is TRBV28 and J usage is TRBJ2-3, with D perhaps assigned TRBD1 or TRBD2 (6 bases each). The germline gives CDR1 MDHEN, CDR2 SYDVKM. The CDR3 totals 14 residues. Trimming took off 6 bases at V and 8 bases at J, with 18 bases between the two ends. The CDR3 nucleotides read TGTGCCAGCAGCCCTGGGGGGCAGGGGACTACGCAGTATTTT. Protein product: CASSPGGQGTTQYF.

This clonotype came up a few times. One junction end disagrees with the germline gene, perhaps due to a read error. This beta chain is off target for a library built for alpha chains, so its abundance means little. The CDR3 coding sequence is TGTGCTAGCAGCTTATACGAAGGCGCAAACATTCAGTACTTC. Translated: CASSLYEGANIQYF. The rearrangement joins TRBV7-7 to TRBJ2-4; D call uncertain. The CDR3 length is 14 residues. Germline loops: CDR1 SSHAT, CDR2 FNYEAQ (reference sequence).

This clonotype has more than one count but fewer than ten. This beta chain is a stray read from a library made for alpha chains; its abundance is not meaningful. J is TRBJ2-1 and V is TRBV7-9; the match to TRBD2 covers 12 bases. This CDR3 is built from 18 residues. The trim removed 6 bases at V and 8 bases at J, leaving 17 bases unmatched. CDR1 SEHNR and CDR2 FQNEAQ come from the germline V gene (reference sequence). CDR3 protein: CASRKEFWRTSGVDEQFF. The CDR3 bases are TGTGCCAGCAGGAAAGAGTTTTGGAGGACTAGCGGGGTGGATGAGCAGTTCTTC.

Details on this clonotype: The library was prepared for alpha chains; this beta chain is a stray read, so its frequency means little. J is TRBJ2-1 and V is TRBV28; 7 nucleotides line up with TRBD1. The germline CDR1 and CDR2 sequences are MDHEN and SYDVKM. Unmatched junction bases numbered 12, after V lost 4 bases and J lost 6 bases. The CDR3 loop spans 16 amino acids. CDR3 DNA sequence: TGTGCCAGCAGTTCCTTGACAGGGCGCTCAGGCAATGAGCAGTTCTTC. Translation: CASSSLTGRSGNEQFF.

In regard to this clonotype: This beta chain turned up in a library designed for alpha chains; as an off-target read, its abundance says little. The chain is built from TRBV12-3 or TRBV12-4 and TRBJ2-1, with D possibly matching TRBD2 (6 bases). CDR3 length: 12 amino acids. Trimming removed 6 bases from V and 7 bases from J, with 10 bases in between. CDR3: CASRTAGNEQFF. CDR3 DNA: TGTGCCAGCAGAACGGCGGGGAATGAGCAGTTCTTC.

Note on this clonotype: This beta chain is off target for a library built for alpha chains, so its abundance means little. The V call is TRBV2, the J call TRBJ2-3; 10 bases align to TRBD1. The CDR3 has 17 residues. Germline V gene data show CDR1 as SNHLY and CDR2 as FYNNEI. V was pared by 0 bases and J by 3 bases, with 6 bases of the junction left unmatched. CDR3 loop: CASSEAIAGQGTDTQYF. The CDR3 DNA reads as TGTGCCAGCAGTGAAGCCATTGCGGGACAGGGGACAGATACGCAGTATTTT.

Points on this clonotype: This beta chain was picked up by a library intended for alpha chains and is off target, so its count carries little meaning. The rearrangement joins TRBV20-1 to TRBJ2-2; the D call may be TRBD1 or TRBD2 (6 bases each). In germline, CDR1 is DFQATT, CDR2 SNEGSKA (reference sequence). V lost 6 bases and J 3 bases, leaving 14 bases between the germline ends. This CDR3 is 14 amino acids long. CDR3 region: CSAKGGLDTGELFF. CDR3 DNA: TGCAGTGCAAAGGGGGGTTTGGACACCGGGGAGCTGTTTTTT.

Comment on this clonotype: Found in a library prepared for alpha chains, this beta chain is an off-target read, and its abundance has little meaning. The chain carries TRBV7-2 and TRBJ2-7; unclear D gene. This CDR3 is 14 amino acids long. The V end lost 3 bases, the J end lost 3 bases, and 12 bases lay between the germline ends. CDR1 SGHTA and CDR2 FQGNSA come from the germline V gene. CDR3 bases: TGTGCCAGCAGCTTCGGGCCACTAATCTACGAGCAGTACTTC. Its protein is CASSFGPLIYEQYF.

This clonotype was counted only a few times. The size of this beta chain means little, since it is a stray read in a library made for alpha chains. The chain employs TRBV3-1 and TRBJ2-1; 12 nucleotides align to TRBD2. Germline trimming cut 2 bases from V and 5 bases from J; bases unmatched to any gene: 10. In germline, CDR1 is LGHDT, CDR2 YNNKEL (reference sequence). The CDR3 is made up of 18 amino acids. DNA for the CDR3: TGTGCCAGCAGCCAACCTCTAGCGGGGGGGCGTCTGAACAATGAGCAGTTCTTC. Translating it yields CASSQPLAGGRLNNEQFF.

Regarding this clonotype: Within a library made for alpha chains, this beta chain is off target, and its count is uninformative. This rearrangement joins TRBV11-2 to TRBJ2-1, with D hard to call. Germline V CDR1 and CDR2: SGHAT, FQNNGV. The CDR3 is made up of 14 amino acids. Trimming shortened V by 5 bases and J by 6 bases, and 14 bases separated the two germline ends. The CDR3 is CASSGLVQFNEQFF. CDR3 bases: TGTGCCAGCAGCGGCCTCGTACAATTCAATGAGCAGTTCTTC. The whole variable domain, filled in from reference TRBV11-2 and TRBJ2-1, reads EAGVAQSPRYKIIEKRQSVAFWCNPISGHATLYWYQQILGQGPKLLIQFQNNGVVDDSQLPKDRFSAERLKGVDSTLKIQPAKLEDSAVYLCASSGLVQFNEQFFGPGTRLTVL.

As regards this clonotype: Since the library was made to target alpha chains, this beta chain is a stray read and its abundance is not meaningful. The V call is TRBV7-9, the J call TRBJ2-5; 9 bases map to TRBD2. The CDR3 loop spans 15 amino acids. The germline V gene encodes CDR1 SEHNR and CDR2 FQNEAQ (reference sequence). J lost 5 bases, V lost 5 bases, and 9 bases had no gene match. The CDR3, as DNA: TGTGCCAGCAGCCCTGATAGCGGGGGTAGGGAGACCCAGTACTTC. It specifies CASSPDSGGRETQYF.

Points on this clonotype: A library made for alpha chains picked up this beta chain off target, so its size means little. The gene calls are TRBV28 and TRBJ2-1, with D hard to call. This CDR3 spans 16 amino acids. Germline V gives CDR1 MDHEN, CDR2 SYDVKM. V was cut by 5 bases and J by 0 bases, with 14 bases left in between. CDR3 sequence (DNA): TGTGCCAGCAGTCCCTCAGTGCGTTTCTCCTACAATGAGCAGTTCTTC. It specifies CASSPSVRFSYNEQFF.

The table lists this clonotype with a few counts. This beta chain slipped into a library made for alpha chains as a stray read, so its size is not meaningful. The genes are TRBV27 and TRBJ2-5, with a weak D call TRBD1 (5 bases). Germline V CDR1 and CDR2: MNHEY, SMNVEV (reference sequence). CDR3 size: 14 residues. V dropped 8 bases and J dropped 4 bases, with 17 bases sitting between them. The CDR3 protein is CASPSTVSAETQYF. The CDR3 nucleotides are TGTGCCAGCCCTTCGACAGTCTCTGCAGAGACCCAGTACTTC.